This T cell receptor beta chain was recorded in a study of regulatory T cells in long-lasting Graves disease. There are 13 residues in the CDR3. CDR1 and CDR2 (germline): MDHEN, SYDVKM. The V end lost 2 bases, the J end lost 2 bases, and 6 bases lay between the germline ends. Stated time point: newly diagnosed GD, antithyroid drugs for less than 3 months. The authors made the TCR library using RNA they extracted from PBMCs. Both iRepertoire HTBI primers and Arm-PCR of CDR3 regions were used to build the TCR beta libraries. One entry per CDR3 protein, called by TCRdb with MiXCR from the multiplex PCR reads. The sample yields around 450,000 distinct CDR3 sequences, roughly 15% seen once. These records were also assigned to another study, of T cells in Graves' hyperthyroidism and ophthalmopathy.

Sequenced material: peripheral blood mononuclear cells (PBMCs), taken at new diagnosis, from a patient treated with antithyroid drugs. The chain has TRBV28 and TRBJ1-2; D ambiguous. The TCR was taken from a woman between 40 and 50 years old with Graves disease. The chain's CDR3 is CASSLRANYGYTF. Here the CDR3 DNA reads TGTGCCAGCAGTTTAAGGGCGAACTATGGCTACACCTTC.